The sequence of this T cell receptor (beta chain) was determined in a study of T cell responses to AZD1222 COVID-19 vaccine. On the study more broadly: It was second doses at about 4 or about 12 weeks that were pooled. Study observations and caveats: Spike as a whole was targeted by vaccine-associated CD4 TCRs, dominant at 160-218 and 743-854. Clonal diversity may have been underestimated, and the donors were mostly white British, with more females than males.

Only a few counts were recorded for this clone. Its antigen is as yet unknown. CDR1 is WNHNN, CDR2 SYGVQD, per germline (reference sequence). The CDR3 totals 12 residues. The ends were cut back, 3 bases at V and 5 bases at J, with 6 bases in the middle. TCRdb's table, derived via immunoSEQ multiplex PCR, lists solely in-frame clones and lacks some. The sample includes about 150,000 clones, around 90% of them seen just once. The sequence derives from an adult in good health. The sequencing used peripheral blood, collected on day 0 of AZD1222 vaccination. The V call is TRBV10-1, the J call TRBJ2-3, with D perhaps matching TRBD1 (6 bases). CDR3 loop: CASSEGGDTQYF. Here the CDR3 DNA reads TGCGCCAGCAGTGAAGGGGGAGATACGCAGTATTTT.